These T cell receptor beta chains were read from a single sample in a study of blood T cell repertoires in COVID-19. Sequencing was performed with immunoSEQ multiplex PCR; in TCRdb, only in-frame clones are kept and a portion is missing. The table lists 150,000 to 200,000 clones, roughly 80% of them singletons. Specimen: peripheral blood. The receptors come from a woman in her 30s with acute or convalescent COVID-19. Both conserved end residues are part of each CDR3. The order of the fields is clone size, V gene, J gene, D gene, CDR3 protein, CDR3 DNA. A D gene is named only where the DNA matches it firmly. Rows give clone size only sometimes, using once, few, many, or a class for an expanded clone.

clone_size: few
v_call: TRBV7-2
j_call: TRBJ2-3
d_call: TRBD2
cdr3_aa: CASSLVRGGRLGTDTQYF
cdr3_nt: TGTGCCAGCAGCTTAGTTCGCGGCGGGAGGTTGGGCACAGATACGCAGTATTTT

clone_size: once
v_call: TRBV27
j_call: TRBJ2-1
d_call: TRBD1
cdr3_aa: CASSPQRQGNNEQFF
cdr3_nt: TGTGCCAGCAGCCCCCAGCGACAGGGAAACAATGAGCAGTTCTTC

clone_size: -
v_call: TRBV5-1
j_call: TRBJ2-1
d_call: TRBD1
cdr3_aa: CASRAGTGGIAGVNEQFF
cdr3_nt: TGCGCCAGCAGGGCTGGGACAGGGGGAATAGCGGGAGTAAATGAGCAGTTCTTC

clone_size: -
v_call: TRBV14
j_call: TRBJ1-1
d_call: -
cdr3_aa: CASSQDIGRMNTEAFF
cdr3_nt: TGTGCCAGCAGCCAAGATATCGGCAGGATGAACACTGAAGCTTTCTTT

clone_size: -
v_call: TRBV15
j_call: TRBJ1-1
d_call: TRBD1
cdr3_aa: CATSRRTGGFTEAFF
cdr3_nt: TGTGCCACCAGCAGAAGGACAGGGGGTTTCACTGAAGCTTTCTTT

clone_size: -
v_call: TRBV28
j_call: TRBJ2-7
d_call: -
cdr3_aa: CASRAGFGYEQYF
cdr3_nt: TGTGCCAGCAGGGCAGGTTTTGGCTACGAGCAGTACTTC

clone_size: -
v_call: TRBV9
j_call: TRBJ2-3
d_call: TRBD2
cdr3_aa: CASSVASGVSTDTQYF
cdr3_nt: TGTGCCAGCAGCGTAGCTAGCGGGGTGAGCACAGATACGCAGTATTTT

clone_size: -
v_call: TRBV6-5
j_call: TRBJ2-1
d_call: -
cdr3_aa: CASSPWATTYNEQFF
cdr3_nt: TGTGCCAGCAGTCCCTGGGCGACAACCTACAATGAGCAGTTCTTC

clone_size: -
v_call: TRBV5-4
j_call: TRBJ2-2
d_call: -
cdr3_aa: CASSPGQGRIGELFF
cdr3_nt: TGTGCCAGCAGCCCCGGGCAGGGCCGGATCGGGGAGCTGTTTTTT

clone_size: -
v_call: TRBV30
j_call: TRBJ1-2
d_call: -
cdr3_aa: CAWSPAGREGYTF
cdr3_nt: TGTGCCTGGAGTCCCGCGGGGCGAGAGGGCTACACCTTC

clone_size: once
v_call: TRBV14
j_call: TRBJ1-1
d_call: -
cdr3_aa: CASATGLNTEAFF
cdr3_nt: TGTGCCAGCGCAACAGGGCTGAACACTGAAGCTTTCTTT

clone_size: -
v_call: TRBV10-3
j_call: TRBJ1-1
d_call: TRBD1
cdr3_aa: CAIRTGQGATSEAFF
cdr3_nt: TGTGCCATCAGGACGGGACAGGGGGCTACCAGTGAAGCTTTCTTT

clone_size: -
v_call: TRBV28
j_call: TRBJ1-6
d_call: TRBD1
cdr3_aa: CASGLPGQGAVGFSPLHF
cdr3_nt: TGTGCCAGCGGTCTCCCGGGACAGGGGGCTGTAGGGTTTTCACCCCTCCACTTT

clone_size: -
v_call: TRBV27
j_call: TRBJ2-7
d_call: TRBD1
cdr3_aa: CASSTRTGLSYEQYF
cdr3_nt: TGTGCCAGCAGTACGCGGACAGGACTCTCCTACGAGCAGTACTTC

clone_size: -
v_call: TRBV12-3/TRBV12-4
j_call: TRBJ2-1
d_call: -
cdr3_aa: CASSAPVNEQFF
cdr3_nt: TGTGCCAGCAGTGCACCGGTAAATGAGCAGTTCTTC

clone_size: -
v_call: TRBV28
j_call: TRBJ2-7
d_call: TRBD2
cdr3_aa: CASSNLHLAGAHEQYF
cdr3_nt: TGTGCCAGCAGTAACCTACACCTAGCGGGAGCCCACGAGCAGTACTTC

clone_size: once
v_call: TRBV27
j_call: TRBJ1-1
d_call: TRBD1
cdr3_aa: CASSYGTGARTEAFF
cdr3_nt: TGTGCCAGCAGTTACGGGACAGGGGCTCGCACTGAAGCTTTCTTT

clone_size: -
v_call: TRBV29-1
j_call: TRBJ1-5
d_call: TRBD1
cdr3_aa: CSVEIGGQGPQHF
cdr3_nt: TGCAGCGTTGAAATAGGGGGACAGGGGCCCCAGCATTTT

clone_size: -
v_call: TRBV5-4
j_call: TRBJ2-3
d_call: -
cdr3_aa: CASTGRWLGGRTDTQYF
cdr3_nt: TGTGCCAGCACGGGACGATGGCTTGGGGGCCGCACAGATACGCAGTATTTT

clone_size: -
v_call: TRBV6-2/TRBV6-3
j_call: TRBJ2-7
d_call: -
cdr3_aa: CASSISWGVDEQYF
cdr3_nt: TGTGCCAGCAGCATTTCGTGGGGGGTGGACGAGCAGTACTTC

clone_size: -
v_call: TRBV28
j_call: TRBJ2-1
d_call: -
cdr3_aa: CASSLVRGNEQFF
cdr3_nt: TGTGCCAGCAGTTTAGTACGGGGGAATGAGCAGTTCTTC

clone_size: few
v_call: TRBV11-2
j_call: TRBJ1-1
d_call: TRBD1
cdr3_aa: CASSENRGRVLNTEAFF
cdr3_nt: TGTGCCAGCAGCGAAAACAGGGGGCGCGTCTTGAACACTGAAGCTTTCTTT

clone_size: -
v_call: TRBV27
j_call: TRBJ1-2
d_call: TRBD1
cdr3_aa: CASGETGGSYGYTF
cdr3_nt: TGTGCCAGCGGAGAGACAGGGGGCAGCTATGGCTACACCTTC

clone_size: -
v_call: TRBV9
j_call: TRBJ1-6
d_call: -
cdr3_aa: CASSAAGAYNSPLHF
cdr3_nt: TGTGCCAGCAGCGCCGCCGGGGCCTATAATTCACCCCTCCACTTT

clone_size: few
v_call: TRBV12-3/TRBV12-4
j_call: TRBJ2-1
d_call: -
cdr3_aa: CASRQGLYNEQFF
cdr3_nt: TGTGCCAGCAGGCAAGGACTTTACAATGAGCAGTTCTTC

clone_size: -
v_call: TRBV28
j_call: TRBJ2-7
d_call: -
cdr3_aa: CASSLPLNYEQYF
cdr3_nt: TGTGCCAGCAGTTTACCACTAAACTACGAGCAGTACTTC

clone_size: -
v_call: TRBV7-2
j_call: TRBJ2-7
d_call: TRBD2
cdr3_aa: CASSYTSGSSYEQYF
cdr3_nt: TGTGCCAGCAGCTATACTAGCGGGAGCTCCTACGAGCAGTACTTC

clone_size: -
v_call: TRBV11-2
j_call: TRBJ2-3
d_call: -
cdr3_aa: CASSPEDRDGTDTQYF
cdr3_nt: TGTGCCAGCAGCCCGGAGGACAGAGACGGCACAGATACGCAGTATTTT

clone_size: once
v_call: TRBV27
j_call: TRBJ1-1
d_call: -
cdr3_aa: CASSWGGTGTEAFF
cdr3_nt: TGTGCCAGCAGTTGGGGGGGGACTGGCACTGAAGCTTTCTTT

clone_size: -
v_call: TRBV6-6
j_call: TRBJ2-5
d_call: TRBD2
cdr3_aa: CASSRGLAGAYQETQYF
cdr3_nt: TGTGCCAGCAGTCGCGGACTAGCGGGGGCGTATCAAGAGACCCAGTACTTC

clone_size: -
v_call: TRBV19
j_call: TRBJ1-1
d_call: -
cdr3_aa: CASRMDSDTEAFF
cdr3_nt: TGTGCCAGTAGGATGGACAGTGACACTGAAGCTTTCTTT

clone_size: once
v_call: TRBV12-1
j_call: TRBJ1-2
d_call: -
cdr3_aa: CASSFLTVSHGYTF
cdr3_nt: TGTGCCAGCAGCTTTCTGACAGTCTCACATGGCTACACCTTC